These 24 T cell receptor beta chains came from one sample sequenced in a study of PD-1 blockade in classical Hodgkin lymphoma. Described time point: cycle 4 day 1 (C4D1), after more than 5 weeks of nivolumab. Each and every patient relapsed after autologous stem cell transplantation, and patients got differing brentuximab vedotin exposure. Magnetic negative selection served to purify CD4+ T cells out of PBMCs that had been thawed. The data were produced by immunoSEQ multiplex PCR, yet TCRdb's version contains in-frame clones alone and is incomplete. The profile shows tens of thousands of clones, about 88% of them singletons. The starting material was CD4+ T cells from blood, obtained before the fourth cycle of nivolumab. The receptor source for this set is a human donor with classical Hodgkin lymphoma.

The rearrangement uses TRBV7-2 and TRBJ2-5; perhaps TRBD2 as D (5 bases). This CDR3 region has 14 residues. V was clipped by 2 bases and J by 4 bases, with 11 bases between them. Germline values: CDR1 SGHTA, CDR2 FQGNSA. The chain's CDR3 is CASSLRRVAETQYF. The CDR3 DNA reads TGTGCCAGCAGCTTACGGCGGGTGGCAGAGACCCAGTACTTC.

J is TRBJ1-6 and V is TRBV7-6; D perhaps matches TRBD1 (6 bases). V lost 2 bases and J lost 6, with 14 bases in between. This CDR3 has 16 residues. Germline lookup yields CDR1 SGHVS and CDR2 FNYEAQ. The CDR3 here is CASSLRGRGANSPLHF. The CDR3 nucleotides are TGTGCCAGCAGCTTACGGGGCCGGGGGGCTAATTCACCCCTCCACTTT.

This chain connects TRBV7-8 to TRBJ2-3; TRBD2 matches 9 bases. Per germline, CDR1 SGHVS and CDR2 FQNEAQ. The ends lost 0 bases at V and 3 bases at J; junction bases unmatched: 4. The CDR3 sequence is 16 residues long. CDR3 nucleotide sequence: TGTGCCAGCAGCTTAGCGGCGGGGGGGAGAACAGATACGCAGTATTTT. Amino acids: CASSLAAGGRTDTQYF. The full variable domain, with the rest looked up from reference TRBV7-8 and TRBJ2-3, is GAGVSQSPRYKVAKRGQDVALRCDPISGHVSLFWYQQALGQGPEFLTYFQNEAQLDKSGLPSDRFFAERPEGSVSTLKIQRTQQEDSAVYLCASSLAAGGRTDTQYFGPGTRLTVL.

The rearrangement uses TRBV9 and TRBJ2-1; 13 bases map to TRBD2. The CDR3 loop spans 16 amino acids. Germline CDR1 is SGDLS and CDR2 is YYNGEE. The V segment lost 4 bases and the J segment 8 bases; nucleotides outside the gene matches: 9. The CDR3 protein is CASSWGLAGREYEQFF. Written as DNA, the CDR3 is TGTGCCAGCAGCTGGGGACTAGCGGGACGGGAGTATGAGCAGTTCTTC.

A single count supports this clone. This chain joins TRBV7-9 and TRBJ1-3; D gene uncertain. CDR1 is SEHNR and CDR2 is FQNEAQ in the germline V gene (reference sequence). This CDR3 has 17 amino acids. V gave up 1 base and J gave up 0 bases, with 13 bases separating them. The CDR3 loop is CASSLVGGELSGNTIYF. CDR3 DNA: TGTGCCAGCAGCTTAGTGGGAGGAGAACTCTCTGGAAACACCATATATTTT.

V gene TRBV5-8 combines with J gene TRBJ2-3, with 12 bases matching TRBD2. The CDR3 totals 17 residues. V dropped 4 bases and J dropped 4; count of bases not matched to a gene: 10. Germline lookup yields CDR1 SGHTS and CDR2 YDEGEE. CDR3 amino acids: CASSPAVLAGGSDTQYF. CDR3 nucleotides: TGTGCCAGCAGCCCTGCTGTACTAGCGGGGGGATCAGATACGCAGTATTTT.

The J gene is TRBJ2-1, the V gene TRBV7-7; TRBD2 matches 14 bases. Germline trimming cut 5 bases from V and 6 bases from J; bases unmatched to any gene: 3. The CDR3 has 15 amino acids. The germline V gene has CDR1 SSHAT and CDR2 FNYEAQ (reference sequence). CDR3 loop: CASSPGLAGVNEQFF. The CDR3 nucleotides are TGTGCCAGCAGCCCGGGACTAGCGGGAGTCAATGAGCAGTTCTTC. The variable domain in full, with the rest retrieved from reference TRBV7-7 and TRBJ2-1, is GAGVSQSPRYKVTKRGQDVTLRCDPISSHATLYWYQQALGQGPEFLTYFNYEAQPDKSGLPSDRFSAERPEGSISTLTIQRTEQRDSAMYRCASSPGLAGVNEQFFGPGTRLTVL.

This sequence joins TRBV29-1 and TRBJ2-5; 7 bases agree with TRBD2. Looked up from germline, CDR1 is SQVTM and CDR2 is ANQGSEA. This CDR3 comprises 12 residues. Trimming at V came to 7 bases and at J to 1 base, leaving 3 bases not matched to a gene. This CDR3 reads CSATSAQETQYF. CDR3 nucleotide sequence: TGCAGCGCCACTAGCGCCCAAGAGACCCAGTACTTC.

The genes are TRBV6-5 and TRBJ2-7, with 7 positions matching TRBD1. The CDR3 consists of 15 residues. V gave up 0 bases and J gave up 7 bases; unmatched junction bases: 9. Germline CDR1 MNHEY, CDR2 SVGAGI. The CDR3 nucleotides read TGTGCCAGCAGTTACTCCTTATACCGACAGGGAGAGCAGTACTTC. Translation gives CASSYSLYRQGEQYF.

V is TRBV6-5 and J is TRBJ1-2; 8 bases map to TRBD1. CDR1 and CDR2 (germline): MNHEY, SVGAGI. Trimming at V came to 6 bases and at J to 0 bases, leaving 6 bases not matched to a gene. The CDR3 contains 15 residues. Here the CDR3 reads CASSFDRGANYGYTF. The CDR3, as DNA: TGTGCCAGCAGCTTCGACAGGGGAGCTAACTATGGCTACACCTTC.

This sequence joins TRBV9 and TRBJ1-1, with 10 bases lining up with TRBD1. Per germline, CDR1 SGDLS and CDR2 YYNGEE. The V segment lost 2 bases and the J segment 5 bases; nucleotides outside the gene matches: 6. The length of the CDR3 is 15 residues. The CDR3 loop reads CASSVVDRGVTEAFF. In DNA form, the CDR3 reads TGTGCCAGCAGCGTCGTGGACAGGGGGGTGACTGAAGCTTTCTTT.

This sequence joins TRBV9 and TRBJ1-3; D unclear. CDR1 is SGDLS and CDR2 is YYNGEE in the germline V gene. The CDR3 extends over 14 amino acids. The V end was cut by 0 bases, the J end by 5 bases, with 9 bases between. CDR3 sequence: CASSVVMERNTIYF. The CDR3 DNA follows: TGTGCCAGCAGCGTAGTCATGGAGCGAAACACCATATATTTT. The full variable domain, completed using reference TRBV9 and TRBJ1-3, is DSGVTQTPKHLITATGQRVTLRCSPRSGDLSVYWYQQSLDQGLQFLIQYYNGEERAKGNILERFSAQQFPDLHSELNLSSLELGDSALYFCASSVVMERNTIYFGEGSWLTVV.

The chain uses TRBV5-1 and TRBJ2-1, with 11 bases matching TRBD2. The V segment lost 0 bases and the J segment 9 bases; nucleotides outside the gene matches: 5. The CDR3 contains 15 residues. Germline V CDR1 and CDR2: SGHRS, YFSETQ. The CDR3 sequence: CASSLVSGGAREQFF. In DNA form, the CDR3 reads TGCGCCAGCAGCTTGGTTAGCGGGGGGGCACGTGAGCAGTTCTTC.

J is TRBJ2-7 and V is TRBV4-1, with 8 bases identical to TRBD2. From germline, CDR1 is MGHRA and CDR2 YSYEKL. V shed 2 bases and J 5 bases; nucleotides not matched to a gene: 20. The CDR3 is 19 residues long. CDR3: CASSQSGPRRTGRADEQYF. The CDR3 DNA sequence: TGCGCCAGCAGCCAATCGGGACCACGGAGGACCGGGAGGGCCGACGAGCAGTACTTC.

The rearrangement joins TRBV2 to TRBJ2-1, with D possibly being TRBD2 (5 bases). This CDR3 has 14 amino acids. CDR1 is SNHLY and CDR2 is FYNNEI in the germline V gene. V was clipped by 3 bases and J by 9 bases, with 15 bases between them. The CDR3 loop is CASSDEGEVSEQFF. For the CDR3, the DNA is TGTGCCAGCAGTGACGAGGGAGAAGTAAGTGAGCAGTTCTTC.

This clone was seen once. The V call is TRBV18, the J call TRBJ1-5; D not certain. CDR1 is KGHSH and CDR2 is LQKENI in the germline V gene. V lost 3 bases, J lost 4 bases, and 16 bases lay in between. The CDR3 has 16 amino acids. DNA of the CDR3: TGTGCCAGCTCACCGAGCCCACTGAATTCAAATCAGCCCCAGCATTTT. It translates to CASSPSPLNSNQPQHF.

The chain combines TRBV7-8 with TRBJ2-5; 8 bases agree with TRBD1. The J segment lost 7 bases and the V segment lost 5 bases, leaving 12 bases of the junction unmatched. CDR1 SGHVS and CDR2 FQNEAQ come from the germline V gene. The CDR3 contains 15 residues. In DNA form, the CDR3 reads TGTGCCAGCAGCCTAGATCGGACAGGGTACGGGACCCAGTACTTC. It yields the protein CASSLDRTGYGTQYF. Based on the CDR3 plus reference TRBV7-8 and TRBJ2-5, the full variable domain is GAGVSQSPRYKVAKRGQDVALRCDPISGHVSLFWYQQALGQGPEFLTYFQNEAQLDKSGLPSDRFFAERPEGSVSTLKIQRTQQEDSAVYLCASSLDRTGYGTQYFGPGTRLLVL.

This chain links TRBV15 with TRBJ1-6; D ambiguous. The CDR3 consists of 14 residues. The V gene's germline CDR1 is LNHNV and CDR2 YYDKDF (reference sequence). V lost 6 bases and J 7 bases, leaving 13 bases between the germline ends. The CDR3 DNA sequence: TGTGCCACCAGTTTGTCACAGAGGAATTCACCCCTCCACTTT. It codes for CATSLSQRNSPLHF.

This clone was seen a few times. The CDR3 sequence: CASSFSGTEAFF. Here the CDR3 DNA reads TGTGCCAGCAGTTTTAGTGGCACTGAAGCTTTCTTT. This rearrangement joins TRBV6-6 to TRBJ1-1; D remains unclear. V lost 4 bases and J 4 bases, leaving 7 bases between the germline ends. The CDR3 spans 12 residues. CDR1 and CDR2 from the germline V gene are MNHNY and SVGAGI (reference sequence).

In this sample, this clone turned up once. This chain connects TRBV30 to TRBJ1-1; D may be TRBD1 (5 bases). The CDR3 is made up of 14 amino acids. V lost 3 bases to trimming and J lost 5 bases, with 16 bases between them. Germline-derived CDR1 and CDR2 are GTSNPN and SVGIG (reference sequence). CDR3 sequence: CAWRGMRGQTEAFF. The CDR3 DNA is TGTGCCTGGAGGGGGATGAGGGGCCAGACTGAAGCTTTCTTT. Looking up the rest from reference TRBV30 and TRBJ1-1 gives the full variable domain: SQTIHQWPATLVQPVGSPLSLECTVEGTSNPNLYWYRQAAGRGLQLLFYSVGIGQISSEVPQNLSASRPQDRQFILSSKKLLLSDSGFYLCAWRGMRGQTEAFFGQGTRLTVV.

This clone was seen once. CDR3 sequence reads: CAISESDTQYF. The CDR3 nucleotides are TGTGCCATCAGTGAGTCGGATACGCAGTATTTT. This rearrangement joins TRBV10-3 to TRBJ2-3; D remains ambiguous. V was trimmed by 0 bases and J by 6 bases, leaving 1 base between them. The CDR3 loop spans 11 amino acids. Germline CDR1 reads ENHRY; CDR2 reads SYGVKD.

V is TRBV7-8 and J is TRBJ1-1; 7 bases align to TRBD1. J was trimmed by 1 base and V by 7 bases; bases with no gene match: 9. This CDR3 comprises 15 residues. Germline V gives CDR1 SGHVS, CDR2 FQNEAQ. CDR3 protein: CASKISGTANTEAFF. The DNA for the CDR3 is TGTGCCAGCAAAATCTCCGGGACAGCGAACACTGAAGCTTTCTTT.

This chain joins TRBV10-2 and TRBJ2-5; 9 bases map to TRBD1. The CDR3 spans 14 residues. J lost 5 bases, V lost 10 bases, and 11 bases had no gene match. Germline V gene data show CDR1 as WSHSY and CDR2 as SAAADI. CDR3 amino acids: CAIPLGTGSETQYF. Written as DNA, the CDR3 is TGCGCCATCCCCCTGGGGACAGGGAGCGAGACCCAGTACTTC.

The CDR3 nucleotides are TGTGCCAGTAGACCGACGACAGGGAAGGCTGAAGCTTTCTTT. Protein sequence: CASRPTTGKAEAFF. The J gene is TRBJ1-1, the V gene TRBV19; the match to TRBD1 covers 7 bases. The germline gives CDR1 LNHDA, CDR2 SQIVND (reference sequence). The CDR3 runs 14 residues. Trimming removed 6 bases from V and 6 bases from J; junction bases left unmatched: 10. The full variable domain, rest sourced from reference TRBV19 and TRBJ1-1, is DGGITQSPKYLFRKEGQNVTLSCEQNLNHDAMYWYRQDPGQGLRLIYYSQIVNDFQKGDIAEGYSVSREKKESFPLTVTSAQKNPTAFYLCASRPTTGKAEAFFGQGTRLTVV.